This T cell receptor beta chain was obtained from a study of cytomegalovirus exposure and HLA in healthy donors. Findings and limits, study-wide: Confirmation in vitro established that a few CMV-associated chains were specific for CMV antigens. It was reported that the classifier diagnosed cytomegalovirus status with high specificity and sensitivity in both the original and validation cohorts. Associated with cytomegalovirus, according to the listing, were 150 to 200 TCR beta chains.

Comment on this clone: Its specificity is unknown.

Sequencing used immunoSEQ multiplex PCR; TCRdb keeps in-frame clones, though not all of them. Found here are fewer than 100,000 clones, 90% to 95% of them singletons; the top ten hold less than 2.5%. The CDR3 is 13 residues long. The germline V gene encodes CDR1 SGHRS and CDR2 YFSETQ. Trimming shortened V by 4 bases and J by 7 bases, and 11 bases separated the two germline ends. V usage is TRBV5-1 and J usage is TRBJ2-2; weak D call: TRBD2 (6 bases). The receptor was derived from a woman under 30 in good health and CMV-seronegative. Sequencing was performed on PBMCs. The chain's CDR3 is CASSPLAIGELFF. The CDR3 coding sequence is TGCGCCAGCAGCCCACTAGCTATCGGGGAGCTGTTTTTT. The full variable domain, in which reference TRBV5-1 and TRBJ2-2 provide the parts outside the CDR3, is KAGVTQTPRYLIKTRGQQVTLSCSPISGHRSVSWYQQTPGQGLQFLFEYFSETQRNKGNFPGRFSGRQFSNSRSEMNVSTLELGDSALYLCASSPLAIGELFFGEGSRLTVL.